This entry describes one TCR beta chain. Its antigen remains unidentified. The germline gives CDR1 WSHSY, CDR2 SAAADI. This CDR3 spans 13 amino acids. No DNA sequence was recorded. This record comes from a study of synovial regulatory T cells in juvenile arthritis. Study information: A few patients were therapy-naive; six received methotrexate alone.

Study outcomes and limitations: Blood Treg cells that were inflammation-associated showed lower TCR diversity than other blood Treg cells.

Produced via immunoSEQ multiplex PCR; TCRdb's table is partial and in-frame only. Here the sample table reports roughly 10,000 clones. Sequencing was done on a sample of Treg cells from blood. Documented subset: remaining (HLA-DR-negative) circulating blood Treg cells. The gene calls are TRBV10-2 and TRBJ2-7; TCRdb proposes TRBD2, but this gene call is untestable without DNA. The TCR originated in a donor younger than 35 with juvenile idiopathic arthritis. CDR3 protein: CASRAGGGYEQYF.